Detailed here is one T cell receptor (beta chain). Profiled with immunoSEQ multiplex PCR; TCRdb holds only in-frame clones, not every one. The data show roughly 270,000 clones, about four fifths seen once. These data come from a study of blood T cell repertoires in COVID-19. Study details: PBMCs, B-cell-depleted T cells, or T cells provided the cDNA or gDNA that made up the material.

V dropped 2 bases and J dropped 3 bases, with 13 bases sitting between them. This CDR3 has 15 residues. Germline CDR1 SEHNR, CDR2 FQNEAQ (reference sequence). The chain joins TRBV7-9 to TRBJ1-2; D is perhaps TRBD1 (6 bases). The material sequenced was PBMCs or T cells enriched from blood (not recorded which). The TCR was taken from a middle-aged man who had been exposed to COVID-19. DNA of the CDR3: TGTGCCAGCAGCTTACCGGACAGAGAGGACTATGGCTACACCTTC. This sequence encodes CASSLPDREDYGYTF. The full variable domain, with the rest looked up from reference TRBV7-9 and TRBJ1-2, is DTGVSQNPRHKITKRGQNVTFRCDPISEHNRLYWYRQTLGQGPEFLTYFQNEAQLEKSRLLSDRFSAERPKGSFSTLEIQRTEQGDSAMYLCASSLPDREDYGYTFGSGTRLTVV.